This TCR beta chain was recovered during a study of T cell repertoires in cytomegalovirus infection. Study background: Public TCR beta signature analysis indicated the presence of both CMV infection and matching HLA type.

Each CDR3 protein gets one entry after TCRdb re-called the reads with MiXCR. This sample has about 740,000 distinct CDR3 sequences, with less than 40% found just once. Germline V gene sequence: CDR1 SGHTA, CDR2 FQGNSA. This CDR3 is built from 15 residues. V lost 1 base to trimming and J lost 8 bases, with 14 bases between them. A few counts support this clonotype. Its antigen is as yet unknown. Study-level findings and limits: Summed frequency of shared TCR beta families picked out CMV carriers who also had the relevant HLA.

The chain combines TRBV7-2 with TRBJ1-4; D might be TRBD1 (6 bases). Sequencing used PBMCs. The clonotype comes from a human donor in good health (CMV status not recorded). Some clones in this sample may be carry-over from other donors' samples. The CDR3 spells CASSLVGTGREKLFF. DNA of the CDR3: TGTGCCAGCAGCTTAGTGGGAACAGGGCGCGAAAAACTGTTTTTT.